The present TCR beta chain was sequenced within a study of T cells in Graves' hyperthyroidism and ophthalmopathy. Amplified TCR beta CDR3 regions derived from RNA transcripts. First-round RT-PCR targeting the TCR CDR3 was performed with the HTBI primer set. TCRdb passed the multiplex PCR reads through MiXCR, listing each CDR3 protein once. The sample records about 550,000 distinct CDR3 sequences, around 21% being singletons. The germline gives CDR1 MNHEY, CDR2 SVGAGI. The V segment lost 4 bases and the J segment 9 bases; nucleotides outside the gene matches: 6. This CDR3 is built from 13 residues. A patient was excluded if there was uncontrolled infection, other autoimmune disease, pregnancy or lactation.

Input material: blood. This clonotype originated in a man younger than 35 with Graves' hyperthyroidism. This chain connects TRBV6-5 to TRBJ2-4; 7 nucleotides match TRBD1. The chain's CDR3 is CASSSRTGCIQYF. The CDR3 region has the DNA TGTGCCAGCAGTTCCCGGACAGGTTGCATTCAGTACTTC.